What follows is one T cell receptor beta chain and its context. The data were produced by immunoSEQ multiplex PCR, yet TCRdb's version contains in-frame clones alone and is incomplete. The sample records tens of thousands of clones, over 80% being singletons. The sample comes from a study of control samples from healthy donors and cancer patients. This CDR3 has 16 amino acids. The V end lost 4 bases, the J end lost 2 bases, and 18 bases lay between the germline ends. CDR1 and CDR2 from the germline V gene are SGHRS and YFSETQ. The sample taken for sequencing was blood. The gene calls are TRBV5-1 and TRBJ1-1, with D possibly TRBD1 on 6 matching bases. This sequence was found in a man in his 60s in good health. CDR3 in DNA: TGCGCCAGCAGCCAATCGGCGGGGGCAGGCAACACTGAAGCTTTCTTT. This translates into CASSQSAGAGNTEAFF.